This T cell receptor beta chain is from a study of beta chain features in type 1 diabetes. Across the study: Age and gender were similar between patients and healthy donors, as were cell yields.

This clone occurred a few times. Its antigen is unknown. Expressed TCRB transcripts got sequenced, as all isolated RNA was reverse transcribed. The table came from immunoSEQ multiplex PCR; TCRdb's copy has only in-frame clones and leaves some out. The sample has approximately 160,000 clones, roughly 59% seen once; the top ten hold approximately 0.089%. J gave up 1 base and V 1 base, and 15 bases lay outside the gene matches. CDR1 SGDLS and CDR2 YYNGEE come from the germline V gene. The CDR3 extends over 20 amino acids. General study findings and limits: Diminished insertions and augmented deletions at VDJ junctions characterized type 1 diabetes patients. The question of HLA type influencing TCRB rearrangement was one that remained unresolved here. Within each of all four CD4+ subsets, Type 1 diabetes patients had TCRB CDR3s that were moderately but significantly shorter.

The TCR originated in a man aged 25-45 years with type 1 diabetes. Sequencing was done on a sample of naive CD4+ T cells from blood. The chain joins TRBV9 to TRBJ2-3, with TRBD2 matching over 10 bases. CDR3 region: CASSVTRLAGLEWGTDTQYF. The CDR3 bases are TGTGCCAGCAGCGTAACTAGACTAGCGGGTCTGGAGTGGGGCACAGATACGCAGTATTTT.